These T cell receptor beta chains were read from a single sample in a study of blood T cell repertoires in COVID-19. Using immunoSEQ multiplex PCR, the repertoire was profiled, and TCRdb retains in-frame clones only, with some absent. Seen here are roughly 380,000 clones, about 90% observed once, and the top ten hold 2.5% to 3.5%. Sequencing was done on a sample of PBMCs or T cells enriched from blood (not recorded which). The source of these receptors is a woman in her 30s who had recovered from COVID-19. The CDR3 runs from the conserved cysteine through the conserved F or W. A D gene is named only where the DNA matches it firmly. Clone size is not always given. Where it is, it says once, few, many or a class for expanded clones.

D gene: .; V gene: TRBV28; J gene: TRBJ1-2; CDR3 length: 13; clone size: .; CDR3 protein: CASSLGRGGGYTF; CDR3 DNA: TGTGCCAGCAGCCTCGGCCGGGGAGGTGGCTACACCTTC
D gene: .; V gene: TRBV11-3; J gene: TRBJ2-3; CDR3 length: 14; clone size: .; CDR3 protein: CASSFRGSTDTQYF; CDR3 DNA: TGTGCCAGCAGCTTTCGGGGAAGCACAGATACGCAGTATTTT
D gene: .; V gene: TRBV2; J gene: TRBJ2-7; CDR3 length: 14; clone size: .; CDR3 protein: CASSAEWTSYEQYF; CDR3 DNA: TGTGCCAGCAGTGCTGAGTGGACTTCCTACGAGCAGTACTTC
D gene: TRBD1; V gene: TRBV28; J gene: TRBJ2-1; CDR3 length: 16; clone size: .; CDR3 protein: CASSSRPGQGEDEQFF; CDR3 DNA: TGTGCCAGCAGTTCCCGCCCGGGACAGGGTGAGGATGAGCAGTTCTTC
D gene: TRBD1; V gene: TRBV6-1; J gene: TRBJ2-1; CDR3 length: 14; clone size: .; CDR3 protein: CASSERGQINEQFF; CDR3 DNA: TGTGCCAGCAGTGAACGGGGACAGATCAATGAGCAGTTCTTC
D gene: .; V gene: TRBV18; J gene: TRBJ2-1; CDR3 length: 16; clone size: .; CDR3 protein: CASSQTRSGEYNEQFF; CDR3 DNA: TGTGCCAGCTCACAAACCCGCAGCGGAGAGTACAATGAGCAGTTCTTC
D gene: TRBD2; V gene: TRBV10-2; J gene: TRBJ2-7; CDR3 length: 14; clone size: .; CDR3 protein: CASKRGEGPGEQYF; CDR3 DNA: TGCGCCAGCAAGCGGGGGGAGGGCCCCGGCGAGCAGTACTTC
D gene: TRBD2; V gene: TRBV27; J gene: TRBJ2-1; CDR3 length: 16; clone size: .; CDR3 protein: CASSTKGLADYNEQFF; CDR3 DNA: TGTGCCAGCAGTACAAAGGGACTAGCGGACTACAATGAGCAGTTCTTC
D gene: TRBD2; V gene: TRBV14; J gene: TRBJ2-1; CDR3 length: 20; clone size: .; CDR3 protein: CASSQPGLAGKVSSYNEQFF; CDR3 DNA: TGTGCCAGCAGCCAACCCGGACTAGCGGGGAAGGTTAGCTCCTACAATGAGCAGTTCTTC
D gene: .; V gene: TRBV9; J gene: TRBJ2-6; CDR3 length: 17; clone size: .; CDR3 protein: CASSLQGLPSGANVLTF; CDR3 DNA: TGTGCCAGCAGCCTGCAGGGGTTGCCCTCTGGGGCCAACGTCCTGACTTTC
D gene: .; V gene: TRBV14; J gene: TRBJ2-1; CDR3 length: 11; clone size: .; CDR3 protein: CASSQEQEQFF; CDR3 DNA: TGTGCCAGCAGCCAAGAACAAGAGCAGTTCTTC
D gene: TRBD1; V gene: TRBV29-1; J gene: TRBJ1-2; CDR3 length: 16; clone size: .; CDR3 protein: CSVEDVPGGLNYGYTF; CDR3 DNA: TGCAGCGTTGAAGATGTCCCAGGGGGGCTTAACTATGGCTACACCTTC
D gene: TRBD1; V gene: TRBV5-1; J gene: TRBJ1-4; CDR3 length: 16; clone size: .; CDR3 protein: CASSLGDRVEDEKLFF; CDR3 DNA: TGCGCCAGCAGCTTAGGGGACAGGGTAGAGGATGAAAAACTGTTTTTT
D gene: .; V gene: TRBV5-1; J gene: TRBJ1-1; CDR3 length: 13; clone size: .; CDR3 protein: CASSSQGIGEAFF; CDR3 DNA: TGCGCCAGCAGCTCCCAGGGGATAGGTGAAGCTTTCTTT
D gene: TRBD1; V gene: TRBV28; J gene: TRBJ2-1; CDR3 length: 16; clone size: .; CDR3 protein: CASSPRGTGGLDEQFF; CDR3 DNA: TGTGCCAGCAGTCCCCGGGGGACAGGGGGTTTAGATGAGCAGTTCTTC
D gene: TRBD1; V gene: TRBV6-6; J gene: TRBJ1-6; CDR3 length: 15; clone size: .; CDR3 protein: CATRDRGTYNSPLHF; CDR3 DNA: TGTGCCACCCGGGACAGGGGGACCTATAATTCACCCCTCCACTTT
D gene: .; V gene: TRBV7-6; J gene: TRBJ2-2; CDR3 length: 17; clone size: .; CDR3 protein: CASSFAYSRGGTGELFF; CDR3 DNA: TGTGCCAGCAGCTTCGCCTATTCCAGGGGTGGGACCGGGGAGCTGTTTTTT
D gene: .; V gene: TRBV9; J gene: TRBJ1-6; CDR3 length: 13; clone size: .; CDR3 protein: CASSVTGNSPLHF; CDR3 DNA: TGTGCCAGCAGCGTAACGGGAAATTCACCCCTCCACTTT
D gene: .; V gene: TRBV5-1; J gene: TRBJ2-7; CDR3 length: 14; clone size: .; CDR3 protein: CASSNQGNSYEQYF; CDR3 DNA: TGCGCCAGCAGTAACCAGGGGAACTCCTACGAGCAGTACTTC
D gene: TRBD2; V gene: TRBV5-1; J gene: TRBJ2-3; CDR3 length: 16; clone size: .; CDR3 protein: CASSLFTTSGKDTQYF; CDR3 DNA: TGCGCCAGCAGCTTGTTTACGACTAGCGGGAAAGATACGCAGTATTTT
D gene: TRBD1; V gene: TRBV2; J gene: TRBJ1-2; CDR3 length: 14; clone size: .; CDR3 protein: CASRGTGGAFGYTF; CDR3 DNA: TGTGCCAGCAGGGGGACAGGGGGCGCGTTTGGCTACACCTTC
D gene: .; V gene: TRBV30; J gene: TRBJ2-3; CDR3 length: 14; clone size: once; CDR3 protein: CAWSIRGRTDTQYF; CDR3 DNA: TGTGCCTGGAGTATAAGGGGGAGAACAGATACGCAGTATTTT
D gene: TRBD1; V gene: TRBV5-1; J gene: TRBJ2-7; CDR3 length: 14; clone size: .; CDR3 protein: CASSKGTGTYEQYF; CDR3 DNA: TGCGCCAGCAGTAAAGGGACAGGGACCTACGAGCAGTACTTC
D gene: .; V gene: TRBV19; J gene: TRBJ1-4; CDR3 length: 14; clone size: .; CDR3 protein: CASTHRATNEKLFF; CDR3 DNA: TGTGCCAGTACTCACAGGGCCACTAATGAAAAACTGTTTTTT
D gene: TRBD1; V gene: TRBV27; J gene: TRBJ2-1; CDR3 length: 15; clone size: .; CDR3 protein: CASTVGTGSYNEQFF; CDR3 DNA: TGTGCCAGCACCGTTGGGACAGGGTCGTACAATGAGCAGTTCTTC
D gene: .; V gene: TRBV20-1; J gene: TRBJ1-2; CDR3 length: 14; clone size: .; CDR3 protein: CSASPPGGNYGYTF; CDR3 DNA: TGCAGTGCTAGTCCCCCGGGAGGCAACTATGGCTACACCTTC
D gene: TRBD1; V gene: TRBV6-1; J gene: TRBJ2-5; CDR3 length: 15; clone size: .; CDR3 protein: CASSDHRQGSETQYF; CDR3 DNA: TGTGCCAGCAGTGATCACCGACAGGGGTCGGAGACCCAGTACTTC
D gene: .; V gene: TRBV20-1; J gene: TRBJ1-2; CDR3 length: 15; clone size: .; CDR3 protein: CSASLVSGNNYGYTF; CDR3 DNA: TGCAGTGCTAGTTTGGTTTCGGGGAATAACTATGGCTACACCTTC
D gene: TRBD2; V gene: TRBV6-4; J gene: TRBJ2-1; CDR3 length: 15; clone size: .; CDR3 protein: CASSDSSGGSNEQFF; CDR3 DNA: TGTGCCAGCAGTGACAGCTCAGGCGGGAGCAATGAGCAGTTCTTC
D gene: TRBD1; V gene: TRBV5-4; J gene: TRBJ1-2; CDR3 length: 14; clone size: .; CDR3 protein: CASSPGQDESGYTF; CDR3 DNA: TGTGCCAGCAGCCCGGGACAGGACGAATCTGGCTACACCTTC
D gene: .; V gene: TRBV6-5; J gene: TRBJ1-2; CDR3 length: 14; clone size: once; CDR3 protein: CASSYGQGNYGYTF; CDR3 DNA: TGTGCCAGCAGTTACGGGCAGGGAAACTATGGCTACACCTTC
D gene: .; V gene: TRBV27; J gene: TRBJ2-7; CDR3 length: 12; clone size: .; CDR3 protein: CASSPGVGEQYF; CDR3 DNA: TGTGCCAGCAGCCCCGGGGTTGGGGAGCAGTACTTC
D gene: TRBD2; V gene: TRBV7-9; J gene: TRBJ2-1; CDR3 length: 16; clone size: .; CDR3 protein: CASSSSFLAGDNEQFF; CDR3 DNA: TGTGCCAGCAGCTCCTCCTTTCTAGCGGGGGATAATGAGCAGTTCTTC
D gene: .; V gene: TRBV28; J gene: TRBJ1-3; CDR3 length: 17; clone size: .; CDR3 protein: CASRPAGTSAGGNTIYF; CDR3 DNA: TGTGCCAGCAGACCCGCCGGGACATCCGCAGGTGGAAACACCATATATTTT
D gene: TRBD2; V gene: TRBV2; J gene: TRBJ2-3; CDR3 length: 18; clone size: .; CDR3 protein: CASSETGTLAGFTDTQYF; CDR3 DNA: TGTGCCAGCAGTGAAACCGGTACCCTAGCGGGGTTCACAGATACGCAGTATTTT
D gene: TRBD1; V gene: TRBV5-4; J gene: TRBJ1-1; CDR3 length: 16; clone size: .; CDR3 protein: CASSLDLGQHDTEAFF; CDR3 DNA: TGTGCCAGCAGCCTGGATTTGGGACAGCATGACACTGAAGCTTTCTTT
D gene: TRBD1; V gene: TRBV16; J gene: TRBJ1-1; CDR3 length: 19; clone size: .; CDR3 protein: CASSQSLLGQGALDTEAFF; CDR3 DNA: TGTGCCAGCAGCCAATCTCTCTTGGGTCAGGGGGCCCTAGACACTGAAGCTTTCTTT
D gene: .; V gene: TRBV7-9; J gene: TRBJ1-2; CDR3 length: 14; clone size: .; CDR3 protein: CASSSGHAIYGYTF; CDR3 DNA: TGTGCCAGCAGCTCGGGACACGCCATCTATGGCTACACCTTC
D gene: TRBD1; V gene: TRBV25-1; J gene: TRBJ1-1; CDR3 length: 12; clone size: .; CDR3 protein: CASQTGHTEAFF; CDR3 DNA: TGTGCCAGCCAGACAGGGCACACTGAAGCTTTCTTT
D gene: .; V gene: TRBV4-1; J gene: TRBJ1-3; CDR3 length: 16; clone size: .; CDR3 protein: CASSQPTGTAGNTIYF; CDR3 DNA: TGCGCCAGCAGCCAACCTACAGGGACCGCTGGAAACACCATATATTTT
D gene: .; V gene: TRBV5-1; J gene: TRBJ2-2; CDR3 length: 15; clone size: .; CDR3 protein: CASSIGLLNTGELFF; CDR3 DNA: TGCGCCAGCAGCATCGGACTGCTGAACACCGGGGAGCTGTTTTTT
D gene: .; V gene: TRBV24-1; J gene: TRBJ2-3; CDR3 length: 13; clone size: few; CDR3 protein: CATSDQNTDTQYF; CDR3 DNA: TGTGCCACCAGTGACCAGAACACAGATACGCAGTATTTT
D gene: TRBD1; V gene: TRBV7-8; J gene: TRBJ1-2; CDR3 length: 15; clone size: .; CDR3 protein: CASSSLNRGSAGYTF; CDR3 DNA: TGTGCCAGCAGCTCCTTAAACAGGGGCTCGGCTGGCTACACCTTC
D gene: .; V gene: TRBV4-1; J gene: TRBJ2-7; CDR3 length: 15; clone size: once; CDR3 protein: CASSQRGEGLYEQYF; CDR3 DNA: TGCGCCAGCAGCCAAAGGGGGGAGGGCCTTTACGAGCAGTACTTC
D gene: TRBD1; V gene: TRBV28; J gene: TRBJ1-1; CDR3 length: 12; clone size: .; CDR3 protein: CASQDRGTEAFF; CDR3 DNA: TGTGCCAGTCAAGACAGGGGTACTGAAGCTTTCTTT
D gene: TRBD2; V gene: TRBV28; J gene: TRBJ2-1; CDR3 length: 14; clone size: .; CDR3 protein: CASTTSGGTNEQFF; CDR3 DNA: TGTGCCAGCACGACTAGCGGGGGGACCAATGAGCAGTTCTTC
D gene: TRBD2; V gene: TRBV20-1; J gene: TRBJ2-7; CDR3 length: 13; clone size: .; CDR3 protein: CSASPSGSREQYF; CDR3 DNA: TGCAGTGCTAGTCCTAGCGGGAGTCGCGAGCAGTACTTC
D gene: TRBD2; V gene: TRBV7-2; J gene: TRBJ2-7; CDR3 length: 15; clone size: .; CDR3 protein: CASRHPGLAAYEQYF; CDR3 DNA: TGTGCCAGCAGACATCCGGGACTAGCGGCCTACGAGCAGTACTTC
D gene: .; V gene: TRBV11-2; J gene: TRBJ2-5; CDR3 length: 13; clone size: .; CDR3 protein: CASSSTSQETQYF; CDR3 DNA: TGTGCCAGCAGCTCGACTAGCCAAGAGACCCAGTACTTC
D gene: TRBD1; V gene: TRBV7-6; J gene: TRBJ1-3; CDR3 length: 15; clone size: .; CDR3 protein: CASSRDRSSGNTIYF; CDR3 DNA: TGTGCCAGCAGCCGGGACAGGAGCTCTGGAAACACCATATATTTT
D gene: .; V gene: TRBV27; J gene: TRBJ2-7; CDR3 length: 14; clone size: .; CDR3 protein: CASSPRDFSYEQYF; CDR3 DNA: TGTGCCAGCAGTCCACGGGACTTTTCCTACGAGCAGTACTTC
D gene: .; V gene: TRBV4-1; J gene: TRBJ2-2; CDR3 length: 15; clone size: .; CDR3 protein: CASTPMGAGTGELFF; CDR3 DNA: TGCGCCAGCACCCCTATGGGAGCGGGCACCGGGGAGCTGTTTTTT
D gene: TRBD2; V gene: TRBV25-1; J gene: TRBJ2-1; CDR3 length: 14; clone size: .; CDR3 protein: CASSESGLGYEQFF; CDR3 DNA: TGTGCCAGCAGTGAATCGGGACTAGGGTATGAGCAGTTCTTC
D gene: TRBD1; V gene: TRBV28; J gene: TRBJ1-2; CDR3 length: 13; clone size: .; CDR3 protein: CASTTGVQYGYTF; CDR3 DNA: TGTGCCAGTACGACAGGGGTTCAGTATGGCTACACCTTC
D gene: .; V gene: TRBV10-1; J gene: TRBJ2-7; CDR3 length: 13; clone size: .; CDR3 protein: CATYPGECYEQYF; CDR3 DNA: TGCGCCACCTACCCCGGGGAATGCTATGAGCAGTACTTC
D gene: .; V gene: TRBV7-7; J gene: TRBJ2-7; CDR3 length: 14; clone size: .; CDR3 protein: CASSPGVDSYEQYF; CDR3 DNA: TGTGCTAGCAGCCCGGGGGTGGACTCCTACGAGCAGTACTTC
D gene: .; V gene: TRBV3-1/TRBV3-2; J gene: TRBJ1-4; CDR3 length: 17; clone size: .; CDR3 protein: CASSQSAPVGPNEKLFF; CDR3 DNA: TGTGCCAGCAGCCAAAGTGCACCGGTGGGCCCTAATGAAAAACTGTTTTTT
D gene: TRBD2; V gene: TRBV19; J gene: TRBJ2-7; CDR3 length: 16; clone size: .; CDR3 protein: CASSTWTSGGAYEQYF; CDR3 DNA: TGTGCCAGTAGTACCTGGACTAGCGGGGGAGCCTACGAGCAGTACTTC
D gene: TRBD2; V gene: TRBV5-4; J gene: TRBJ2-5; CDR3 length: 14; clone size: .; CDR3 protein: CASSFAGVQETQYF; CDR3 DNA: TGTGCCAGCAGCTTCGCGGGGGTACAAGAGACCCAGTACTTC